This T cell receptor beta chain derives from a study of blood T cell repertoires in COVID-19. Study in general: There were acute and convalescent COVID-19 samples, and they came from the United States, Italy and Spain.

Profiling relied on immunoSEQ multiplex PCR, and the TCRdb table lists in-frame clones only, not all of them. This sample has around 220,000 clones, with about 85% found just once. This CDR3 is built from 14 residues. From germline, CDR1 is LGHNT and CDR2 FRNRAP. Trimming removed 6 bases from V and 4 bases from J; junction bases left unmatched: 6. The clonotype originates from a woman between 50 and 59 years old with COVID-19, enrolled during active disease. Sequencing was carried out using peripheral blood. The chain has TRBV12-5 and TRBJ1-1, with 9 bases matching TRBD1. This CDR3 reads CASGTQGATTEAFF. In DNA, the CDR3 is TGTGCTAGTGGGACACAGGGGGCGACCACTGAAGCTTTCTTT.